This T cell receptor beta chain was sequenced in a study of shared clonotypes between healthy human individuals. Study-level information: CD4 naive cells filled three plates per donor, CD4 memory three, CD8 naive two and CD8 memory one.

CDR1 and CDR2 from the germline V gene are SNHLY and FYNNEI. Trimming shortened V by 5 bases and J by 1 base, and 14 bases separated the two germline ends. This CDR3 contains 15 residues. This clone was counted a single time. The antigen is undetermined. Overall study results and limits: Generally, naive subsets (rather than memory subsets) showed larger estimated richness.

Clones were read by immunoSEQ multiplex PCR, and TCRdb kept only the in-frame ones, dropping some. The top ten hold 0.1% to 0.15% of the sample, which has millions of clones, 95% seen once. Source material: naive CD4+ T cells sorted from blood. Stated subset: CD45RA+ positively selected. The clonotype comes from a man younger than 35 in good health. V and J are TRBV2 and TRBJ1-1, with a possible D match to TRBD1 (6 bases). The CDR3 nucleotides read TGTGCCAGCAGTCCACAACAGGGCAGGAACACTGAAGCTTTCTTT. Translating gives CASSPQQGRNTEAFF.